Shown below are 10 T cell receptor beta chains from a single sample sequenced in a study of blood T cell repertoires in COVID-19. The table came from immunoSEQ multiplex PCR; TCRdb's copy has only in-frame clones and leaves some out. Among over 110,000 clones listed, 80% to 90% were seen once. Sequenced sample: peripheral blood. The receptors were gathered from a man aged 60-69 years with active or convalescent COVID-19.

This chain connects TRBV7-9 to TRBJ2-7; TRBD1 matches 8 bases. Unmatched junction bases numbered 10, after V lost 3 bases and J lost 6 bases. The CDR3 sequence is 15 residues long. Germline-derived CDR1 and CDR2 are SEHNR and FQNEAQ (reference sequence). The DNA for the CDR3 is TGTGCCAGCAGCTTTTGGTCGACAGGGGAGGTCGAGCAGTACGTC. Translation: CASSFWSTGEVEQYV.

The chain employs TRBV19 and TRBJ1-1, with D maybe TRBD1 (6 bases). The CDR3 contains 15 residues. The V gene's germline CDR1 is LNHDA and CDR2 SQIVND (reference sequence). Trimming removed 7 bases at V and 1 base at J, with 16 bases between. The CDR3 DNA follows: TGTGCCAGTACCCGACGGACAGCCTCGAACACTGAAGCTTTCTTT. This encodes CASTRRTASNTEAFF.

The V call is TRBV6-2 or TRBV6-3, the J call TRBJ1-5; 10 bases align to TRBD1. CDR1 MNHEY and CDR2 SVGEGT come from the germline V gene. After removal of 5 bases from V and 3 bases from J, the junction contained 13 bases not matched to a gene. The CDR3 spans 18 residues. The CDR3 bases are TGTGCCAGCAGTCACGGACAGGGGGTGGGATCAGTCAATCAGCCCCAGCATTTT. This codes for CASSHGQGVGSVNQPQHF.

The rearrangement joins TRBV30 to TRBJ2-1; TRBD2 agrees at 7 bases. The trim removed 0 bases at V and 4 bases at J, leaving 12 bases unmatched. The CDR3 runs to 17 residues. Germline V lookup: CDR1 GTSNPN, CDR2 SVGIG (reference sequence). Here the CDR3 DNA reads TGTGCCTGGAGTGTAACCCGGACGGGGGGAAATTACAATGAGCAGTTCTTC. It codes for CAWSVTRTGGNYNEQFF. Full variable domain (rest looked up from reference TRBV30 and TRBJ2-1): SQTIHQWPATLVQPVGSPLSLECTVEGTSNPNLYWYRQAAGRGLQLLFYSVGIGQISSEVPQNLSASRPQDRQFILSSKKLLLSDSGFYLCAWSVTRTGGNYNEQFFGPGTRLTVL.

V is TRBV7-8 and J is TRBJ2-2; 11 positions match TRBD1. Trimming at V came to 3 bases and at J to 6 bases, leaving 3 bases not matched to a gene. Germline assignment: CDR1 SGHVS and CDR2 FQNEAQ. The CDR3 has 15 residues. The CDR3, as DNA: TGTGCCAGCAGCTTCCCGGGACAGGGGGCCGGGGAGCTGTTTTTT. Translated: CASSFPGQGAGELFF.

This clone appeared a few times. This chain connects TRBV12-3 or TRBV12-4 to TRBJ1-4; unclear D gene. The V end was cut by 8 bases, the J end by 3 bases, with 7 bases between. CDR3 size: 12 residues. The CDR3 DNA sequence: TGTGCCAGCCGGGTTCCTAATGAAAAACTGTTTTTT. As protein: CASRVPNEKLFF.

The chain recombines TRBV2 with TRBJ1-3, with 7 bases that match TRBD1. The V and J ends lost 6 bases and 4 bases, in that order; junction bases with no gene match: 3. The CDR3 extends over 13 amino acids. The germline V gene encodes CDR1 SNHLY and CDR2 FYNNEI. The CDR3 sequence: CASRGDRGNTIYF. The CDR3, as DNA: TGTGCCAGCAGGGGGGACAGAGGAAACACCATATATTTT.

The chain is built from TRBV4-3 and TRBJ2-3, with 9 positions matching TRBD1. CDR3 length equals 15 residues. V lost 6 bases, J lost 1 base, and 5 bases stayed unmatched. Germline V gives CDR1 LGHNA, CDR2 YSLEER. This CDR3 is CASSPGQGRTDTQYF. CDR3 sequence (DNA): TGCGCCAGCAGTCCGGGACAGGGCCGCACAGATACGCAGTATTTT.

The J gene is TRBJ1-1, the V gene TRBV10-3; D is undetermined. The CDR3 is made up of 13 amino acids. Germline CDR1 is ENHRY and CDR2 is SYGVKD. V dropped 6 bases and J dropped 2 bases, with 10 bases sitting between them. The CDR3 spells CAISPASNTEAFF. CDR3 DNA: TGTGCCATCAGCCCCGCGAGCAACACTGAAGCTTTCTTT.

CDR3 sequence (DNA): TGTGCCAGCAGCCTAACTAGGAGGAACACTGAAGCTTTCTTT. Amino acid sequence: CASSLTRRNTEAFF. J is TRBJ1-1 and V is TRBV14; no firm D call. The ends were cut back, 4 bases at V and 1 base at J, with 10 bases in the middle. Per the germline V gene, CDR1 is SGHDN and CDR2 is FVKESK. The CDR3 spans 14 residues.